What follows are 22 T cell receptor beta chains derived from one specimen sequenced in a study of CD8 T cell repertoires and HIV-1 epitope variants. Antigens for these TCRs are unknown. The assay was immunoSEQ multiplex PCR, and TCRdb's table has in-frame clones only and misses some. Of about 3,600 clones in the sample, about 65% were seen once. The sample was cultured CD8+ T cells derived from PBMCs. The receptors were sampled from a male donor with HIV.

The J gene is TRBJ2-7, the V gene TRBV28, with D possibly matching TRBD2 (5 bases). Germline V CDR1 and CDR2: MDHEN, SYDVKM. V shed 6 bases and J shed 0 bases, with 18 bases lying between them. The CDR3 covers 16 residues. CDR3 in amino acids: CASSSLVAGHSYEQYF. In DNA, the CDR3 is TGTGCCAGCAGCTCTTTGGTCGCGGGCCACTCCTACGAGCAGTACTTC.

In its sample, this clone was seen a few times. J is TRBJ1-1 and V is TRBV7-9, with 9 bases fitting TRBD1. The CDR3 contains 15 residues. V gave up 6 bases and J gave up 3 bases; unmatched junction bases: 8. Per germline, CDR1 SEHNR and CDR2 FQNEAQ (reference sequence). The CDR3 DNA is TGTGCCAGCAGAGGACAGGGGTTAGGGTACACTGAAGCTTTCTTT. Protein: CASRGQGLGYTEAFF.

The V gene is TRBV19, the J gene TRBJ1-5, with TRBD1 identical over 10 bases. J gave up 1 base and V 9 bases, and 3 bases lay outside the gene matches. In germline, CDR1 is LNHDA, CDR2 SQIVND (reference sequence). This CDR3 contains 14 residues. The CDR3 DNA reads as TGTGCCAGCCGACAGGGGGCGAGCAATCAGCCCCAGCATTTT. Protein product: CASRQGASNQPQHF.

The genes are TRBV14 and TRBJ2-7; no clear D gene. V lost 0 bases and J 3 bases, leaving 3 bases between the germline ends. CDR3 length: 12 amino acids. The germline gives CDR1 SGHDN, CDR2 FVKESK. This CDR3 is CASSQDLYEQYF. The CDR3 DNA follows: TGTGCCAGCAGCCAAGACCTCTACGAGCAGTACTTC.

The rearrangement uses TRBV5-5 and TRBJ1-4, with D perhaps TRBD1 (5 bases). The CDR3 is 16 amino acids. Trimming shortened V by 1 base and J by 5 bases, and 15 bases separated the two germline ends. The germline V gene has CDR1 SGHKS and CDR2 YYEKEE (reference sequence). CDR3 loop: CASSLSPGRMNEKLFF. CDR3 DNA: TGTGCCAGCAGCTTGTCTCCGGGACGGATGAATGAAAAACTGTTTTTT.

The CDR3, as DNA: TGTGCCAGCAGCCCGAGGCGGACAGGGGCGCAGAACACTGAAGCTTTCTTT. It yields the protein CASSPRRTGAQNTEAFF. This chain joins TRBV7-9 and TRBJ1-1, with TRBD1 identical over 9 bases. The CDR3 extends over 17 amino acids. V gave up 5 bases and J gave up 1 base; unmatched junction bases: 11. In germline, CDR1 is SEHNR, CDR2 FQNEAQ (reference sequence).

The chain combines TRBV5-4 with TRBJ2-5; D is possibly TRBD1 (6 bases). V lost 0 bases and J 0 bases, leaving 15 bases between the germline ends. Germline-derived CDR1 and CDR2 are SGHNT and YYREEE (reference sequence). The CDR3 totals 17 residues. DNA of the CDR3: TGTGCCAGCAGCTTGGAAGAGACAGGCAAATACCAAGAGACCCAGTACTTC. Translating it yields CASSLEETGKYQETQYF.

There are a few counts of this clone. The chain uses TRBV28 and TRBJ2-7, with TRBD1 identical over 11 bases. The CDR3 has 17 amino acids. Looked up from germline, CDR1 is MDHEN and CDR2 is SYDVKM. Germline trimming cut 3 bases from V and 2 bases from J; bases unmatched to any gene: 9. In nucleotides, the CDR3 is TGTGCCAGCAGTTTCAGGGGGACAGGGGGTCATACCTACGAGCAGTACTTC. It translates to CASSFRGTGGHTYEQYF.

This chain uses TRBV6-1 with TRBJ2-7; possibly TRBD1 for D (6 bases). V lost 1 base and J lost 2, with 9 bases in between. The CDR3 runs 14 residues. Germline assignment: CDR1 MNHNS and CDR2 SASEGT. The CDR3 loop reads CASSEEKGAYEQYF. In DNA, the CDR3 is TGTGCCAGCAGTGAAGAGAAGGGGGCCTACGAGCAGTACTTC.

This chain uses TRBV19 with TRBJ1-1, with D uncertain. CDR3 size: 12 residues. CDR1 and CDR2 from the germline V gene are LNHDA and SQIVND (reference sequence). V lost 4 bases, J lost 2 bases, and 5 bases lay in between. The CDR3 DNA is TGTGCCAGTAGTAATCTAAACACTGAAGCTTTCTTT. Its translation is CASSNLNTEAFF.

The V gene is TRBV28, the J gene TRBJ2-1; D is uncertain. The CDR3 sequence is 13 residues long. Trimming shortened V by 3 bases and J by 10 bases, and 13 bases separated the two germline ends. CDR1 and CDR2 (germline): MDHEN, SYDVKM. The CDR3 is CASSFIGNGEQFF. The DNA of the CDR3 is TGTGCCAGCAGTTTTATTGGAAATGGGGAGCAGTTCTTC. The entire variable domain, with the rest obtained from reference TRBV28 and TRBJ2-1, is as follows: DVKVTQSSRYLVKRTGEKVFLECVQDMDHENMFWYRQDPGLGLRLIYFSYDVKMKEKGDIPEGYSVSREKKERFSLILESASTNQTSMYLCASSFIGNGEQFFGPGTRLTVL.

The chain combines TRBV30 with TRBJ1-4, with TRBD1 matching over 8 bases. This CDR3 is 13 amino acids long. Germline loops: CDR1 GTSNPN, CDR2 SVGIG (reference sequence). V was pared by 5 bases and J by 2 bases, with 1 base of the junction left unmatched. Here the CDR3 DNA reads TGTGCCTGGGGGACAGGTACTAATGAAAAACTGTTTTTT. It is translated as CAWGTGTNEKLFF.

The chain couples TRBV7-6 to TRBJ2-3; 11 nucleotides agree with TRBD2. There are 15 residues in the CDR3. V dropped 6 bases and J dropped 6; count of bases not matched to a gene: 8. Germline V gives CDR1 SGHVS, CDR2 FNYEAQ. CDR3: CASSLRTSGRDTQYF. The CDR3 region has the DNA TGTGCCAGCAGTCTGCGGACTAGCGGGCGGGATACGCAGTATTTT.

The chain links TRBV27 to TRBJ2-2; D uncertain. Germline V CDR1 and CDR2: MNHEY, SMNVEV (reference sequence). V dropped 5 bases and J dropped 7 bases, with 11 bases sitting between them. CDR3 size: 13 residues. The chain's CDR3 is CASSPRLGGELFF. In DNA, the CDR3 is TGTGCCAGCAGTCCCCGGCTAGGCGGGGAGCTGTTTTTT.

This sequence joins TRBV19 and TRBJ2-1, with unresolved D. The CDR3 consists of 14 residues. V lost 6 bases to trimming and J lost 5 bases, with 14 bases between them. CDR1 LNHDA and CDR2 SQIVND come from the germline V gene (reference sequence). DNA for the CDR3: TGTGCCAGTAGCGTCCCGGGCACACACAATGAGCAGTTCTTC. Translating it yields CASSVPGTHNEQFF.

The chain uses TRBV5-4 and TRBJ2-1; D is undetermined. This CDR3 comprises 13 residues. Looked up from germline, CDR1 is SGHNT and CDR2 is YYREEE (reference sequence). Between the trimmed V and J ends, which lost 1 base and 5 bases, there was a span of 7 bases. The CDR3 sequence: CASSLMVDNEQFF. The CDR3 nucleotides read TGTGCCAGCAGCTTGATGGTTGACAATGAGCAGTTCTTC.

This chain links TRBV5-4 with TRBJ2-5; D gene uncertain. Germline CDR1 is SGHNT and CDR2 is YYREEE (reference sequence). V was clipped by 5 bases and J by 2 bases, with 13 bases between them. This CDR3 is 14 amino acids long. The CDR3 spells CASSLDWDQETQYF. The CDR3 DNA reads TGTGCCAGCAGTTTAGACTGGGATCAAGAGACCCAGTACTTC. The whole variable domain, remainder taken from reference TRBV5-4 and TRBJ2-5, is ETGVTQSPTHLIKTRGQQVTLRCSSQSGHNTVSWYQQALGQGPQFIFQYYREEENGRGNFPPRFSGLQFPNYSSELNVNALELDDSALYLCASSLDWDQETQYFGPGTRLLVL.

V is TRBV6-5 and J is TRBJ2-3; D may be TRBD2 (5 bases). Germline V gene sequence: CDR1 MNHEY, CDR2 SVGAGI. The CDR3 consists of 14 residues. Trimming stripped 5 bases from V and 8 bases from J, with 17 bases between. CDR3 sequence (DNA): TGTGCCAGCAGTCCTGGACTGAGAGACGGTACGCAGTATTTT. Its translation is CASSPGLRDGTQYF.

For the CDR3, the DNA is TGTGCCAGCAGTTCCGGGCCAAGATATGAGCAGTTCTTC. This translates into CASSSGPRYEQFF. This sequence joins TRBV28 and TRBJ2-1; D unclear. This CDR3 is built from 13 residues. CDR1 MDHEN and CDR2 SYDVKM come from the germline V gene. V shed 4 bases and J shed 8 bases, with 12 bases lying between them.

This clone has more than one count but fewer than ten. The genes are TRBV7-8 and TRBJ1-5, with a tentative D call TRBD1 (5 bases). V was shortened by 6 bases and J by 7 bases, with 22 bases between the two germline ends. The length of the CDR3 is 16 residues. Germline V gives CDR1 SGHVS, CDR2 FQNEAQ. CDR3 protein: CASSLTQVGAGQPQHF. CDR3 DNA: TGTGCCAGCAGTCTTACCCAGGTCGGGGCAGGGCAGCCCCAGCATTTT.

This sequence joins TRBV18 and TRBJ2-1; 15 bases line up with TRBD2. The CDR3 sequence is 17 residues long. The V gene end was trimmed by 0 bases and the J gene end by 4 bases; junction bases not matched to a gene: 1. Germline V CDR1 and CDR2: KGHSH, LQKENI. The CDR3, as DNA: TGTGCCAGCTCACCACCTGGGACTAGCGGGGGGTACAATGAGCAGTTCTTC. It codes for CASSPPGTSGGYNEQFF.

The chain couples TRBV6-5 to TRBJ1-3; 9 positions match TRBD1. Germline V lookup: CDR1 MNHEY, CDR2 SVGAGI. The CDR3 is made up of 16 amino acids. With V trimmed by 0 bases and J by 4 bases, 4 bases remained unmatched. In DNA form, the CDR3 reads TGTGCCAGCAGTTACTCGGGACAGGGCGAAGGAAACACCATATATTTT. This gives the protein CASSYSGQGEGNTIYF.